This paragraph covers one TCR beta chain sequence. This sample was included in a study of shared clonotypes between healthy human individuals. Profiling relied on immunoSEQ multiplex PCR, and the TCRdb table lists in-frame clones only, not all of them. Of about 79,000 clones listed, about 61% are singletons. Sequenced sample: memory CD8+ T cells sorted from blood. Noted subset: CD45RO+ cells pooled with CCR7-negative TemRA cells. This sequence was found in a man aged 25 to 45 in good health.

CDR3 nucleotides: TGTGCCAGCAGTTTATTGGCCAGGGCAGATGAAAAACTGTTTTTT. Residues: CASSLLARADEKLFF. The gene calls are TRBV28 and TRBJ1-4, with a weak D call TRBD1 (5 bases). The CDR3 spans 15 residues. V was shortened by 1 base and J by 6 bases, with 12 bases between the two germline ends. Germline CDR1 reads MDHEN; CDR2 reads SYDVKM.